Shown below are 29 T cell receptor beta chains from a single sample sequenced in a study of OX40 agonist ivuxolimab in advanced cancers. Produced via immunoSEQ multiplex PCR; TCRdb's table is partial and in-frame only. This sample has tens of thousands of clones; approximately 90% occur once, and the top ten carry around 7%. The sample consisted of CD4+ or CD8+ T cells sorted from blood, taken in a trial of the OX40 agonist ivuxolimab. These receptors were taken from an adult with an advanced solid tumor such as melanoma, head and neck, liver or kidney cancer.

CDR3 amino acids: CASSLVFALASRGEEQFF. CDR3 bases: TGTGCCAGCAGCTTAGTTTTTGCCTTAGCCTCCCGGGGCGAAGAGCAGTTCTTC. The chain has TRBV7-9 and TRBJ2-1, with D possibly being TRBD1 or TRBD2 (5 bases each). Trimming left V 1 base short and J 10 bases short, with 26 bases between. CDR1 and CDR2 (germline): SEHNR, FQNEAQ (reference sequence). The CDR3 runs to 18 residues.

The J gene is TRBJ2-7, the V gene TRBV18; 8 bases line up with TRBD1. V lost 4 bases, J lost 3 bases, and 11 bases stayed unmatched. The CDR3 has 16 residues. Germline lookup yields CDR1 KGHSH and CDR2 LQKENI. The CDR3: CASSQMDGTGGYEQYF. The CDR3 DNA is TGTGCCAGCTCACAAATGGATGGGACAGGTGGCTACGAGCAGTACTTC.

This clone was recorded a few times. The chain recombines TRBV7-2 with TRBJ2-7; D remains unclear. Between the trimmed V and J ends, which lost 1 base and 4 bases, there was a span of 5 bases. Germline values: CDR1 SGHTA, CDR2 FQGNSA. CDR3 length equals 12 residues. CDR3 coding DNA: TGTGCCAGCAGCTTAGGGCGTTACGAGCAGTACTTC. Its translation: CASSLGRYEQYF.

This rearrangement joins TRBV6-1 to TRBJ2-7, with 10 bases identical to TRBD1. Trimming cost V 8 bases and J 0 bases; bases outside gene matches: 4. Germline CDR1 is MNHNS and CDR2 is SASEGT. The CDR3 is 14 residues long. This chain's CDR3 is CASQTGGGSYEQYF. CDR3 coding DNA: TGTGCCAGCCAGACAGGGGGCGGCTCCTACGAGCAGTACTTC.

The chain recombines TRBV27 with TRBJ2-3; TRBD2 matches 10 bases. CDR1 and CDR2 from the germline V gene are MNHEY and SMNVEV (reference sequence). The V gene end was trimmed by 5 bases and the J gene end by 5 bases; junction bases not matched to a gene: 7. The CDR3 length is 15 residues. CDR3 in amino acids: CASSPLAGDQDTQYF. The CDR3 DNA reads TGTGCCAGCAGTCCCCTAGCGGGAGATCAAGATACGCAGTATTTT.

J is TRBJ2-2 and V is TRBV30; 11 bases are a match to TRBD2. CDR3 length equals 16 residues. J lost 6 bases, V lost 3 bases, and 9 bases had no gene match. Looked up from germline, CDR1 is GTSNPN and CDR2 is SVGIG (reference sequence). CDR3 residues: CAWRDSGRAWAGELFF. In DNA, the CDR3 is TGTGCCTGGAGAGATAGCGGGAGGGCCTGGGCCGGGGAGCTGTTTTTT. Variable domain in full (rest from reference TRBV30 and TRBJ2-2): SQTIHQWPATLVQPVGSPLSLECTVEGTSNPNLYWYRQAAGRGLQLLFYSVGIGQISSEVPQNLSASRPQDRQFILSSKKLLLSDSGFYLCAWRDSGRAWAGELFFGEGSRLTVL.

The rearrangement joins TRBV7-6 to TRBJ2-5; no firm D call. Germline lookup yields CDR1 SGHVS and CDR2 FNYEAQ. Trimming removed 1 base from V and 8 bases from J, with 8 bases in between. CDR3 length equals 12 residues. CDR3 protein: CASSLEGPTQYF. CDR3 DNA sequence: TGTGCCAGCAGCTTAGAGGGCCCAACCCAGTACTTC.

V is TRBV28 and J is TRBJ1-2, with D perhaps matching TRBD1 (5 bases). V was shortened by 7 bases and J by 6 bases, with 15 bases between the two germline ends. The germline CDR1 and CDR2 sequences are MDHEN and SYDVKM. CDR3 length: 13 amino acids. Written as DNA, the CDR3 is TGTGCCAGCACCGTTGGGGGTCGGAATGGCTACACCTTC. Protein sequence: CASTVGGRNGYTF.

The V gene is TRBV29-1, the J gene TRBJ2-7; 13 bases are shared with TRBD2. Trimming at V came to 6 bases and at J to 4 bases, leaving 6 bases not matched to a gene. Germline CDR1 and CDR2: SQVTM and ANQGSEA. The CDR3 loop spans 14 amino acids. CDR3 bases: TGCAGCGTCAGAGGGACTAGCGGGATTTACGAGCAGTACTTC. It specifies CSVRGTSGIYEQYF.

The V and J genes are TRBV2 and TRBJ2-1; 14 nucleotides align to TRBD2. This CDR3 spans 15 amino acids. Germline V lookup: CDR1 SNHLY, CDR2 FYNNEI. Trimming at V came to 5 bases and at J to 6 bases, leaving 3 bases not matched to a gene. The CDR3 loop reads CASSSTSGRGNEQFF. DNA of the CDR3: TGTGCCAGCAGTTCGACTAGCGGGAGGGGCAATGAGCAGTTCTTC.

This sequence joins TRBV7-9 and TRBJ2-7; 8 bases match TRBD1. J was trimmed by 4 bases and V by 0 bases; bases with no gene match: 8. The CDR3 is made up of 16 amino acids. The germline gives CDR1 SEHNR, CDR2 FQNEAQ (reference sequence). The CDR3 protein is CASSLAFDRGSYEQYF. The CDR3, as DNA: TGTGCCAGCAGCTTAGCCTTTGACAGGGGCTCTTACGAGCAGTACTTC.

The chain uses TRBV7-9 and TRBJ2-2; D is uncertain. CDR3 size: 14 residues. Trimming removed 5 bases at V and 4 bases at J, with 11 bases between. Germline CDR1 reads SEHNR; CDR2 reads FQNEAQ (reference sequence). CDR3 loop: CASSPGSFTGELFF. The CDR3 region has the DNA TGTGCCAGCAGCCCCGGGTCATTCACCGGGGAGCTGTTTTTT.

V gene TRBV2 combines with J gene TRBJ2-2; maybe TRBD1 (7 bases). With 4 bases removed from V and 4 bases from J, the gap between germline ends came to 13 bases. The CDR3 length is 15 residues. Germline CDR1 SNHLY, CDR2 FYNNEI. CDR3 coding DNA: TGTGCCAGCAGTGTAGGCGGGACAGTCACCGGGGAGCTGTTTTTT. Translating it yields CASSVGGTVTGELFF.

This sequence joins TRBV19 and TRBJ2-1; TRBD2 aligns across 12 bases. The V gene end was trimmed by 2 bases and the J gene end by 5 bases; junction bases not matched to a gene: 1. The CDR3 extends over 15 amino acids. Germline-derived CDR1 and CDR2 are LNHDA and SQIVND (reference sequence). In DNA, the CDR3 is TGTGCCAGTAGTATACTAGCGGGAGGGAACAATGAGCAGTTCTTC. This translates into CASSILAGGNNEQFF. The full variable domain, its missing parts supplied by reference TRBV19 and TRBJ2-1, is DGGITQSPKYLFRKEGQNVTLSCEQNLNHDAMYWYRQDPGQGLRLIYYSQIVNDFQKGDIAEGYSVSREKKESFPLTVTSAQKNPTAFYLCASSILAGGNNEQFFGPGTRLTVL.

The rearrangement uses TRBV7-6 and TRBJ2-7; tentatively, D is TRBD2 (6 bases). Between the trimmed V and J ends, which lost 5 bases and 1 base, there was a span of 12 bases. The CDR3 covers 14 residues. CDR1 and CDR2 (germline): SGHVS, FNYEAQ. For the CDR3, the DNA is TGTGCCAGCAGCCCACCCGGGACTTCCTACGAGCAGTACTTC. It specifies CASSPPGTSYEQYF.

V and J are TRBV27 and TRBJ2-7, with 11 bases aligning to TRBD1. The CDR3 spans 15 residues. Germline CDR1 reads MNHEY; CDR2 reads SMNVEV (reference sequence). V shed 6 bases, J shed 4 bases, and the junction held 8 bases outside the gene matches. The CDR3 here is CASRQGQGGRYEQYF. CDR3 in DNA: TGTGCCAGCAGGCAGGGACAGGGGGGGAGGTACGAGCAGTACTTC.

Only one count was recorded for this clone. This rearrangement joins TRBV10-1 to TRBJ2-2; D is possibly TRBD1 (6 bases). Trimming shortened V by 8 bases and J by 5 bases, and 15 bases separated the two germline ends. The CDR3 extends over 14 amino acids. From germline, CDR1 is WNHNN and CDR2 SYGVQD (reference sequence). In DNA form, the CDR3 reads TGCGCCAGCGGTCCAGGGCAGGGGACCGGGGAGCTGTTTTTT. Translating gives CASGPGQGTGELFF.

The V call is TRBV6-5, the J call TRBJ2-7; maybe TRBD1 (6 bases). Trimming took 0 bases from V and 2 from J, leaving 11 bases between them. Germline V CDR1 and CDR2: MNHEY, SVGAGI. The CDR3 contains 15 residues. CDR3 nucleotides: TGTGCCAGCAGTTACTCGGACAGAACTCCCTACGAGCAGTACTTC. Protein product: CASSYSDRTPYEQYF.

This chain connects TRBV15 to TRBJ2-7; D perhaps matches TRBD1 (6 bases). The V and J ends lost 0 bases and 5 bases respectively, with 17 bases between them. CDR1 is LNHNV, CDR2 YYDKDF, per germline (reference sequence). The CDR3 sequence is 16 residues long. The CDR3 nucleotides are TGTGCCACCAGCAGAGATTTGGCGGCCTGGGGGCACGAGCAGTACTTC. Amino acids: CATSRDLAAWGHEQYF.

This chain uses TRBV4-1 with TRBJ2-7; 8 bases agree with TRBD1. V was pared by 9 bases and J by 6 bases, with 4 bases of the junction left unmatched. The CDR3 loop spans 11 amino acids. Germline V gene data show CDR1 as MGHRA and CDR2 as YSYEKL. Here the CDR3 reads CASRQGSEQYF. CDR3 DNA: TGCGCCAGTAGACAGGGGTCCGAGCAGTACTTC.

The chain has TRBV7-2 and TRBJ2-3; 13 bases align to TRBD2. Germline CDR1 and CDR2: SGHTA and FQGNSA. J was trimmed by 2 bases and V by 5 bases; bases with no gene match: 4. CDR3 length: 16 amino acids. The CDR3 loop reads CASSQLAGGPTDTQYF. The DNA of the CDR3 is TGTGCCAGCAGCCAACTAGCGGGAGGGCCCACAGATACGCAGTATTTT.

V and J are TRBV29-1 and TRBJ2-1; 7 nucleotides match TRBD2. This CDR3 comprises 16 residues. Losses at the gene ends were 3 bases for V and 2 bases for J; bases not matched to a gene: 10. CDR1 is SQVTM and CDR2 is ANQGSEA in the germline V gene. For the CDR3, the DNA is TGCAGCGTTGAGTCTAAGAGCGGGATGGCCTACAATGAGCAGTTCTTC. It encodes CSVESKSGMAYNEQFF.

This clone was seen just once. This chain links TRBV6-1 with TRBJ1-5; D possibly corresponds to TRBD1 (5 bases). This CDR3 has 16 amino acids. The germline CDR1 and CDR2 sequences are MNHNS and SASEGT. Between the trimmed V and J ends, which lost 0 bases and 4 bases, there was a span of 13 bases. The CDR3 protein is CASSEAITGTNQPQHF. For the CDR3, the DNA is TGTGCCAGCAGTGAAGCCATCACAGGCACTAATCAGCCCCAGCATTTT.

V usage is TRBV7-9 and J usage is TRBJ2-7, with D hard to call. V was shortened by 4 bases and J by 0 bases, with 10 bases between the two germline ends. The CDR3 is 14 residues long. The germline gives CDR1 SEHNR, CDR2 FQNEAQ (reference sequence). CDR3 sequence reads: CASSSEKLSYEQYF. The CDR3 DNA reads as TGTGCCAGCAGCTCCGAGAAACTCTCCTACGAGCAGTACTTC.

This clone was found once. The chain employs TRBV27 and TRBJ1-2; 9 positions match TRBD1. The CDR3 consists of 13 residues. V shed 5 bases and J 8 bases; nucleotides not matched to a gene: 6. Germline V gene sequence: CDR1 MNHEY, CDR2 SMNVEV (reference sequence). The CDR3 sequence: CASSTGTGIGYTF. For the CDR3, the DNA is TGTGCCAGCAGTACCGGGACAGGGATCGGCTACACCTTC.

The chain links TRBV5-1 to TRBJ1-2, with D tentatively TRBD1 (5 bases). V lost 5 bases to trimming and J lost 4 bases, with 9 bases between them. The CDR3 is made up of 12 amino acids. In germline, CDR1 is SGHRS, CDR2 YFSETQ. Here the CDR3 reads CASRGLSYGYTF. CDR3 in DNA: TGCGCCAGCAGGGGACTGAGCTATGGCTACACCTTC. Together with reference TRBV5-1 and TRBJ1-2, the CDR3 gives the full variable domain: KAGVTQTPRYLIKTRGQQVTLSCSPISGHRSVSWYQQTPGQGLQFLFEYFSETQRNKGNFPGRFSGRQFSNSRSEMNVSTLELGDSALYLCASRGLSYGYTFGSGTRLTVV.

The chain couples TRBV4-2 to TRBJ1-3; D is uncertain. The CDR3 extends over 16 amino acids. Per the germline V gene, CDR1 is LGHNA and CDR2 is YNFKEQ. The V end was cut by 0 bases, the J end by 3 bases, with 12 bases between. This chain's CDR3 is CASSQDRSKNGNTIYF. The CDR3, as DNA: TGTGCCAGCAGCCAAGATCGGTCGAAAAATGGAAACACCATATATTTT.

The count of this clone is one. This chain connects TRBV7-9 to TRBJ1-2; possible D gene TRBD1, 6 bases. This CDR3 is built from 13 residues. Germline lookup yields CDR1 SEHNR and CDR2 FQNEAQ (reference sequence). The germline V and J ends were trimmed by 7 bases and 7 bases, with 16 bases remaining between them. The chain's CDR3 is CASTTPGASGYTF. The CDR3, as DNA: TGTGCCAGCACAACCCCAGGGGCTAGTGGCTACACCTTC.

This clone was recorded once. The CDR3 DNA is TGTGCCACCAGCAGAGACAGGGCAGGGACTGAAGCTTTCTTT. This encodes CATSRDRAGTEAFF. The chain recombines TRBV15 with TRBJ1-1; D possibly corresponds to TRBD1 (5 bases). The V gene lost 0 bases and the J gene lost 5 bases, with 10 bases spanning the gap. The CDR3 totals 14 residues. CDR1 is LNHNV and CDR2 is YYDKDF in the germline V gene (reference sequence). Together with reference TRBV15 and TRBJ1-1, the CDR3 gives the full variable domain: DAMVIQNPRYQVTQFGKPVTLSCSQTLNHNVMYWYQQKSSQAPKLLFHYYDKDFNNEADTPDNFQSRRPNTSFCFLDIRSPGLGDTAMYLCATSRDRAGTEAFFGQGTRLTVV.